A single sample is the source of the 8 T cell receptor beta chains below, sequenced in a study of CD8 T cells in ankylosing spondylitis. Study-wide findings and caveats: What appeared characteristic of ankylosing spondylitis blood was a TCR beta motif of eight highly homologous variants.

TCRdb processed the 5' RACE reads anew with MiXCR; each CDR3 protein has one entry. The sample records hundreds of thousands of distinct CDR3 sequences, more than 25% being singletons. Their antigens are not known. Material for sequencing was blood, either unsorted or a sorted T cell fraction (not recorded which). The receptors stem from a male donor with ankylosing spondylitis.

The chain has TRBV20-1 and TRBJ2-2; possible D gene TRBD1, 6 bases. V lost 2 bases, J lost 6 bases, and 10 bases lay in between. The CDR3 extends over 13 amino acids. Germline lookup yields CDR1 DFQATT and CDR2 SNEGSKA (reference sequence). The CDR3 DNA is TGCAGTGCTAGACAGGACAGAGCCGGGGAGCTGTTTTTT. Amino acid sequence: CSARQDRAGELFF.

The CDR3 loop reads CASADQLGAYEQYF. The CDR3 nucleotides read TGTGCCAGCGCCGACCAGTTGGGAGCCTACGAGCAGTACTTC. The chain links TRBV12-3 or TRBV12-4 to TRBJ2-7; possibly TRBD2 for D (5 bases). The CDR3 runs to 14 residues. V gave up 8 bases and J gave up 2 bases, with 16 bases separating them.

This clonotype was detected only a few times. This chain joins TRBV6-1 and TRBJ2-7, with TRBD2 identical over 7 bases. CDR1 is MNHNS and CDR2 is SASEGT in the germline V gene. The CDR3 is made up of 14 amino acids. Trimming cost V 4 bases and J 2 bases; bases outside gene matches: 5. CDR3: CASSAGTNAYEQYF. As DNA, the CDR3 is TGTGCCAGCAGTGCCGGGACTAATGCCTACGAGCAGTACTTC.

The chain links TRBV2 to TRBJ1-1; possibly TRBD1 for D (5 bases). CDR1 and CDR2 (germline): SNHLY, FYNNEI. The CDR3 has 15 amino acids. The V and J ends lost 3 bases and 0 bases respectively, with 11 bases between them. The CDR3 DNA reads as TGTGCCAGCAGTGATCAGGGCATATTGAACACTGAAGCTTTCTTT. Residues: CASSDQGILNTEAFF.

A remark on this clonotype: Since a much larger clone is just one base distant, this may be a read error. The CDR3 region is CASRAGGESPLQF. CDR3 sequence (DNA): TGTGCCAGCAGGGCGGGGGGCGAGTCACCCCTCCAGTTT. This rearrangement joins TRBV12-3 or TRBV12-4 to TRBJ1-6, with D perhaps TRBD1 (6 bases). The CDR3 totals 13 residues.

This sequence joins TRBV20-1 and TRBJ1-2, with unresolved D. V lost 6 bases and J lost 5, with 10 bases in between. There are 11 residues in the CDR3. Germline CDR1 is DFQATT and CDR2 is SNEGSKA (reference sequence). The CDR3 spells CSATTDYGYTF. CDR3 in DNA: TGCAGTGCCACGACTGATTATGGCTACACCTTC.

This chain links TRBV24-1 with TRBJ1-1; 8 positions agree with TRBD1. The CDR3 is 19 amino acids. V was clipped by 11 bases and J by 3 bases; unmatched bases: 25. Germline loops: CDR1 KGHDR, CDR2 SFDVKD. The CDR3 sequence is CANVLVPGTGRNSDTEAFF. In DNA form, the CDR3 reads TGTGCCAACGTTTTGGTCCCAGGGACAGGAAGAAACTCGGACACTGAAGCTTTCTTT.

This clonotype was recorded at least ten times. This chain joins TRBV7-9 and TRBJ1-1; D call uncertain. Germline V CDR1 and CDR2: SEHNR, FQNEAQ (reference sequence). The V and J ends lost 1 base and 1 base respectively, with 4 bases between them. The CDR3 spans 13 residues. CDR3 sequence reads: CASSLEANTEAFF. In nucleotides, the CDR3 is TGTGCCAGCAGCTTAGAAGCGAACACTGAAGCTTTCTTT.